The rows below give T cell receptor beta chains drawn from one sample of a study of cytomegalovirus exposure and HLA in healthy donors. The table came from immunoSEQ multiplex PCR; TCRdb's copy has only in-frame clones and leaves some out. The table has some 130,000 clones, around 77% seen once. The sample comprised PBMCs. The source of these receptors is a man aged 25-45 years in good health. Each CDR3 is given with its conserved first and last residue. The D gene is left open where the match is weak. The size entry is marked missing in some rows and otherwise reads once, few, many or a size class.

v_call	d_call	cdr3_length	j_call	clone_size	cdr3_nt	cdr3_aa
TRBV7-9	TRBD2	15	TRBJ2-5	once	TGTGCCAGCAGCTCCGGACTAGCGGGAGGGCTGACCCAGTACTTC	CASSSGLAGGLTQYF
TRBV19	-	13	TRBJ2-7	-	TGTGCCAGTAGTATCCCAGGGGTCCACGAGCAGTACTTC	CASSIPGVHEQYF
TRBV30	TRBD2	15	TRBJ2-7	-	TGTGCCTGGAGTCGACTAGCGGGAGGAAGAGGAGAGCAGTACTTC	CAWSRLAGGRGEQYF
TRBV7-9	TRBD1	18	TRBJ2-4	-	TGTGCCAGCAGCCTCCCATATGACAGGGTAGGAACCAAAAACATTCAGTACTTC	CASSLPYDRVGTKNIQYF
TRBV7-9	TRBD2	16	TRBJ2-7	-	TGTGCCAGCAGCTGGACTAGCGGGAGGAGCTCCTACGAGCAGTACTTC	CASSWTSGRSSYEQYF
TRBV7-6	TRBD2	15	TRBJ2-7	-	TGTGCCAGCAGCAAGGGACTAGCGGGGCTATACGAGCAGTACTTC	CASSKGLAGLYEQYF
TRBV28	-	14	TRBJ2-7	few	TGTGCCAGCAGTTTATGGGGCAGGGCGAAGGAGCAGTACTTC	CASSLWGRAKEQYF
TRBV18	-	17	TRBJ2-2	-	TGTGCCAGCTCCCACCTGGGAGAAGGTGGGAACACCGGGGAGCTGTTTTTT	CASSHLGEGGNTGELFF
TRBV9	-	16	TRBJ2-2	once	TGTGCCAGCAGCGTTGGAGGGAGTTGGAACACCGGGGAGCTGTTTTTT	CASSVGGSWNTGELFF
TRBV6-5	TRBD2	15	TRBJ2-1	-	TGTGCCAGCAGTCGCCAGCGGGAGGGGTACAATGAGCAGTTCTTC	CASSRQREGYNEQFF
TRBV5-1	-	16	TRBJ2-2	-	TGCGCCAGCAGCTTGGTGACGGGAACGAACACCGGGGAGCTGTTTTTT	CASSLVTGTNTGELFF
TRBV27	TRBD2	15	TRBJ2-7	-	TGTGCCAGCAGTGTAGTGATGACTAGCGTCGACGAGCAGTACTTC	CASSVVMTSVDEQYF
TRBV7-9	TRBD1	18	TRBJ1-3	-	TGTGCCAGCAGCTCAATGGTGGGATACAGGGGTCAGTTAAACACCATATATTTT	CASSSMVGYRGQLNTIYF
TRBV30	-	14	TRBJ1-3	-	TGTGCCTGGGGGAGAAGGGACTCTGGAAACACCATATATTTT	CAWGRRDSGNTIYF
TRBV19	-	14	TRBJ2-7	-	TGTGCCAGTAGTACGTTTGGGGGCGGCTACGAGCAGTACTTC	CASSTFGGGYEQYF
TRBV5-1	TRBD2	16	TRBJ2-3	once	TGCGCCAGCACCGCCCCTAGCGGGAGTATCACAGATACGCAGTATTTT	CASTAPSGSITDTQYF
TRBV6-5	-	16	TRBJ2-7	-	TGCGCCAGCAGTTACACCCCCTATCTGCTAGGGGACGAGCAGTACTTC	CASSYTPYLLGDEQYF
TRBV7-2	-	15	TRBJ2-3	-	TGTGCCAGCAGCTTAGCGGGAGTGAGAACAGATACGCAGTATTTT	CASSLAGVRTDTQYF
TRBV5-1	TRBD1	17	TRBJ2-3	-	TGCGCCAGCAGTCTAGCCAGGGGGCTTACCACCACAGATACGCAGTATTTT	CASSLARGLTTTDTQYF
TRBV6-5	-	15	TRBJ2-3	few	TGTGCCAGCAGCTATACGTGGGGGGTGGAAGATACGCAGTATTTT	CASSYTWGVEDTQYF
TRBV4-1	-	18	TRBJ1-5	-	TGCGCCAGCAGCCAAGATATCGGAGAGGGCGGTTTCAATCAGCCCCAGCATTTT	CASSQDIGEGGFNQPQHF
TRBV11-3	-	13	TRBJ1-1	-	TGTGCCAGCAGCTTGATGTTTAGAGTTGAAGCTTTCTTT	CASSLMFRVEAFF
TRBV25-1	-	15	TRBJ1-4	-	-	CASSEFGTGAEKPFF
TRBV4-1	TRBD2	15	TRBJ2-5	-	TGCGCCAGCAGCCAAGCCGGGAGGGCCCTCGAGACCCAGTACTTC	CASSQAGRALETQYF
TRBV9	-	15	TRBJ2-7	-	TGTGCCAGCAGCGTTTCGACAGGGACTGCCTACGAGCAGTACTTC	CASSVSTGTAYEQYF
TRBV7-9	TRBD1	15	TRBJ1-2	-	TGTGCCAGCAGCTTAAAGGGGGCTTACAACTATGGCTACACCTTC	CASSLKGAYNYGYTF
TRBV7-3	-	13	TRBJ1-5	once	TGTGCCAGCGGACAAGGGCCCAATCAGCCCCAGCATTTT	CASGQGPNQPQHF
TRBV7-2	-	12	TRBJ1-2	once	TGTGCCAGCAGCCCGAGCAACTATGGCTACACCTTC	CASSPSNYGYTF
TRBV7-3	-	13	TRBJ2-4	few	TGTGCCAGCAGCTTGGACTCCCAAAACATTCAGTACTTC	CASSLDSQNIQYF
TRBV9	-	12	TRBJ1-1	-	TGTGCCAGCAGCCGTGACACCGACGAAGCTTTCTTT	CASSRDTDEAFF
TRBV6-1	TRBD2	15	TRBJ2-5	-	TGTGCCAGCAGTGACGGGGACTATACCAGGGAGACCCAGTACTTC	CASSDGDYTRETQYF
TRBV6-5	-	14	TRBJ2-5	-	TGTGCCAGCAGAGCCCGGGAGCTTGGGGAGACCCAGTACTTC	CASRARELGETQYF
TRBV7-9	-	15	TRBJ2-7	-	TGTGCCAGCAGCGGGGACACCCGGATGGTCTACGAGCAGTACTTC	CASSGDTRMVYEQYF
TRBV27	TRBD2	15	TRBJ2-5	-	TGTGCCAGCACCTCCTTTGGAGCGGGGGAAGAGACCCAGTACTTC	CASTSFGAGEETQYF
TRBV6-5	TRBD2	15	TRBJ2-3	-	TGTGCCAGCAGGAGAAGTTCTAGCGGGACAGATACGCAGTATTTT	CASRRSSSGTDTQYF
TRBV7-9	TRBD1	13	TRBJ1-2	-	TGTGCCAGCAGCTTAGGGCAGGGGGAAGGCTACACCTTC	CASSLGQGEGYTF
TRBV13	TRBD2	16	TRBJ2-7	-	TGTGCCAGCAGCTTAGGACGCAGGGAGGGGTACTACGAGCAGTACTTC	CASSLGRREGYYEQYF
TRBV13	TRBD1	19	TRBJ1-3	-	TGTGCCAGCAGCTTAGGCGGATTTACAGGGGGCTGGGATGGAAACACCATATATTTT	CASSLGGFTGGWDGNTIYF
TRBV5-6	TRBD2	15	TRBJ2-2	-	TGTGCCAGCAGTTACAACGCGGGGGTCACCGGGGAGCTGTTTTTT	CASSYNAGVTGELFF
TRBV18	TRBD1	15	TRBJ2-5	-	TGTGCCAGCTCACCAATGGGACAGCGGAGGGAGACCCAGTACTTC	CASSPMGQRRETQYF
TRBV19	TRBD2	12	TRBJ2-7	-	TGTGCCACAAACTGCGGGGGGTCCGACTCGTACTTC	CATNCGGSDSYF
TRBV19	-	14	TRBJ1-6	once	TGTGCCAGTAATGAGGACAACTATAATTCACCCCTCCACTTT	CASNEDNYNSPLHF
TRBV30	-	13	TRBJ1-5	-	TGTGCCTGGAGTCAGGGGTCCAATCAGCCCCAGCATTTT	CAWSQGSNQPQHF
TRBV27	-	14	TRBJ2-1	-	TGTGCCAGCAGTTTTGATTGGAACTACGGTGAGCAGTTCTTC	CASSFDWNYGEQFF
TRBV30	TRBD1	13	TRBJ1-2	-	TGTGCCTGGGGACAGGGGGGAAAATATGGCTACACCTTC	CAWGQGGKYGYTF
TRBV10-1	-	15	TRBJ2-1	-	TGCGCCAGCAGCGGCCCGACAGGACCCTACAATGAGCAGTTCTTC	CASSGPTGPYNEQFF
TRBV7-9	TRBD2	16	TRBJ2-1	-	TGTGCCAGCAGCTCCGGACTAGCGGGAGCCTACAATGAGCAGTTCTTC	CASSSGLAGAYNEQFF
TRBV11-3	-	13	TRBJ1-2	-	TGTGCCAGCAGCTTGACAGCAGACTATGGCTACACCTTC	CASSLTADYGYTF
TRBV14	TRBD1	15	TRBJ1-1	-	TGTGCCAGCAGCCCACACCGGGACAGGGGAGATCGAGCTTTCTTT	CASSPHRDRGDRAFF
TRBV6-5	-	15	TRBJ2-7	-	TGTGCCAGCAGTCCCTCAGGGGGCGGGAGTTACGAGCAGTACTTC	CASSPSGGGSYEQYF
TRBV4-3	-	12	TRBJ2-7	-	TGCGCCAGCAGCCAAGCTGGCCACGAGCAGTACTTC	CASSQAGHEQYF
TRBV6-5	-	15	TRBJ2-7	-	TGTGCCAGCAGTTACTCGTTTCCGGGAAGGTACGAGCAGTACTTC	CASSYSFPGRYEQYF
TRBV28	TRBD1	15	TRBJ2-3	-	TGTGCCAGCAGTCGGGGCAGGGGGCTACTAGATACGCAGTATTTT	CASSRGRGLLDTQYF